A selection of T cell receptor beta chains follows, all from one sample in a study of human T cells and chemical hapten exposure. TCRdb re-called the RACE reads through MiXCR, storing one row per CDR3 protein. The data hold about 340,000 distinct CDR3 sequences, with around 7% observed a single time. This material consisted of whole blood, taken in connection with sensitization to the hapten diphenylcyclopropenone (DPC). The receptor source for this set is a woman between 18 and 29 years old with alopecia areata. Some clones in this sample may be carry-over from other donors' samples. Each CDR3 is given with its conserved first and last residue. A D gene is named only where the DNA matches it firmly. Not every row has a clone size; where given, it reads once, few, many or a size class.

>-|TRBJ1-1|-|TRBV12-3/TRBV12-4
TGTGCCAGCAGTCCGACAGGCGGTCACCCTGAAGCTTTCTTT
CASSPTGGHPEAFF
>few|TRBJ2-1|-|TRBV29-1
TGCAGCGTTGAAGCCCTAGCCACGGAGCAGTTCTTC
CSVEALATEQFF
>few|TRBJ2-6|-|TRBV29-1
TGCAGCGTTCAAAGGGGAGGTGAGGCCAACGTCCTGACTTTC
CSVQRGGEANVLTF
>-|TRBJ2-5|-|TRBV15
TGTGCCACCAGCCCAGGCCGGGACGACAAGGCGGAGACCCAGTACTTC
CATSPGRDDKAETQYF
>many|TRBJ2-3|TRBD2|TRBV4-3
TGCGCCAGCAGCCAAGATAGGGCGCGGGGGGCGCAGTATTTT
CASSQDRARGAQYF
>many|TRBJ2-7|-|TRBV12-3/TRBV12-4
TGTGCCAGCAGTTTTGGGCAGGGGTCTATAGGGCGGCAGTACTTC
CASSFGQGSIGRQYF
>many|TRBJ2-7|-|TRBV18
TGTGCCAGCTCACCCTCCCAAACACGATACGAGCAGTACTTC
CASSPSQTRYEQYF
>many|TRBJ2-7|-|TRBV20-1
TGCAGTGCTAGAGATATTACAGCCGTGCAGTACTTC
CSARDITAVQYF
>-|TRBJ1-5|TRBD1|TRBV7-2
TGTGCCAGCAGCTTGCACAGGGGGATGGGGAATCAGCCCCAGCATTTT
CASSLHRGMGNQPQHF
>-|TRBJ2-3|TRBD2|TRBV20-1
TGCAGTGCTACGGGACTAGCGGAGGCAGATACGCAGTATTTT
CSATGLAEADTQYF
>many|TRBJ2-2|TRBD1|TRBV18
TGTGCCAGCTCACCGGGACAGCGGACCGGGGAGCTGTTTTTT
CASSPGQRTGELFF
>many|TRBJ2-7|-|TRBV20-1
TGCAGTGCTAGAGATAATAGGCCCGAGCAGTACTTC
CSARDNRPEQYF
>few|TRBJ2-7|-|TRBV28
TGTGCCAGCAGTTCAGCCCCCGGGACTCTCACCTACGAGCAGTACTTC
CASSSAPGTLTYEQYF
>-|TRBJ1-2|-|TRBV3-1
TGTGCCAGCAGCCGAAGAGCCAGGGCCGCTAACTATGGCTACACCTTC
CASSRRARAANYGYTF
>many|TRBJ2-7|-|TRBV21-1
TGTGCCAGCGGGTCCAGGGTGTCTCGCGGGGCGGGGGAGCAGTACTTC
CASGSRVSRGAGEQYF
>many|TRBJ2-3|-|TRBV27
TGTGCCAGCAGTCCTTCCCTGGTCCAATCCACAGATACGCAGTATTTT
CASSPSLVQSTDTQYF
>few|TRBJ2-1|-|TRBV7-2
TGTGCCAGCAGCTTAGTCCCCGGGCCCCGCAATGAGCAGTTCTTC
CASSLVPGPRNEQFF
>few|TRBJ2-7|TRBD2|TRBV29-1
TGCAGCGTTGCAGCAGCGGGGGCCTACGAGCAGTACTTC
CSVAAAGAYEQYF
>few|TRBJ2-3|TRBD1|TRBV4-2
TGTGCCAGCAGCCAAGCGGACAGGGGTACAGATACGCAGTATTTT
CASSQADRGTDTQYF
>few|TRBJ1-1|-|TRBV20-1
TGCAGTGCTAGCCGGGACTCCCGAACGCGGGAAGCTTTCTTT
CSASRDSRTREAFF
>-|TRBJ2-7|-|TRBV24-1
TGTGCCACCAGTGATTTATACAGACCCTACGAGCAGTACTTC
CATSDLYRPYEQYF
>-|TRBJ2-3|TRBD2|TRBV3-1
TGTGCCAGCAGCCAAGAGAGCGGGGGCACCACAGATACGCAGTATTTT
CASSQESGGTTDTQYF
>many|TRBJ2-1|-|TRBV7-2
TGTGCCAGCAGCTCAAGAAAGACTCATCTCGATGAGCAGTTCTTC
CASSSRKTHLDEQFF
>-|TRBJ1-5|-|TRBV6-6
TGTGCCAGCAGTCCTGGACTGGACAATCAGCCCCAGCATTTT
CASSPGLDNQPQHF
>many|TRBJ2-3|TRBD1|TRBV12-3/TRBV12-4
TGTGCCAGCAGCTGGACAGGCAAGTCAGATACGCAGTATTTT
CASSWTGKSDTQYF
>many|TRBJ1-5|-|TRBV6-6
TGTGCCAGCAGCACAAAGGGCCATCAGCCCCAGCATTTT
CASSTKGHQPQHF
>few|TRBJ2-1|-|TRBV7-2
TGTGCCAGCAGCTTGGGCCACAATGAGCAGTTCTTC
CASSLGHNEQFF
>-|TRBJ2-7|-|TRBV28
TGTGCCAGCAGTTTGGTCAGTACGACCTACGAGCAGTACTTC
CASSLVSTTYEQYF
>many|TRBJ2-4|-|TRBV7-9
TGTGCCAGCAGCTTAGAGCTGGGGGCTAGGGGCATTCAGTACTTC
CASSLELGARGIQYF
>many|TRBJ2-3|-|TRBV2
TGTGCCAGCAGTGAAAACGAGGGAGATACGCAGTATTTT
CASSENEGDTQYF
>-|TRBJ2-1|TRBD2|TRBV7-2
TGTGCCAGCGGGGACGTAGCGGGAGTCAGGGAGCAGTTCTTC
CASGDVAGVREQFF
>-|TRBJ2-3|TRBD2|TRBV7-6
TGTGCCAGCAGCCCGGGGGGGCTCATTCGAGGAGATACGCAGTATTTT
CASSPGGLIRGDTQYF
>-|TRBJ2-1|-|TRBV9
TGTGCCAGCAGTATGATAAGCTCCTACAATGAGCAGTTCTTC
CASSMISSYNEQFF
>few|TRBJ1-6|-|TRBV6-5
TGTGCCAGCAGTTACACGGTTGGCGAAGGAGCAAATTCACCCCTCCACTTT
CASSYTVGEGANSPLHF
>-|TRBJ2-1|TRBD1|TRBV20-1
TGCAGTGCTGCAGGGGGTGGGCACGATGAGCAGTTCTTC
CSAAGGGHDEQFF
>few|TRBJ1-5|-|TRBV4-3
TGCGCCAGCAGCCATGATGACTTCCGCAGGAACAATCAGCCCCAGCATTTT
CASSHDDFRRNNQPQHF
>few|TRBJ1-1|TRBD1|TRBV12-3/TRBV12-4
TGTGCCAGCAGCCACAGGGGGTTAGCCACTGAAGCTTTCTTT
CASSHRGLATEAFF